This T cell receptor (beta chain) is from a study of T cells after yellow fever vaccination. Whole-study context: Preparation used SMART-Seq v4 Ultra Low Input for the low-cell-number fractions.

The CDR3 contains 15 residues. V gave up 1 base and J gave up 3 bases; unmatched junction bases: 1. Germline lookup yields CDR1 KGHSH and CDR2 LQKENI. TCRdb reprocessed the 5' RACE reads with MiXCR, giving one entry per CDR3 protein. This table has 20,000 to 25,000 distinct CDR3 sequences, 3.4% appearing once. This clonotype was observed at least ten times. General study findings and limits: Post-booster reappearance was seen for most primary-vaccination clones (nearly 97% CD4, roughly 91% CD8). In sorted memory subsets at day 0, almost all vaccine-responding clonotypes were below detection.

This chain joins TRBV18 and TRBJ1-4, with 8 bases fitting TRBD1. This TCR was recovered from a man aged 18 to 29 who received the YFV17D yellow fever vaccine. Sequenced here: PBMCs, either bulk or a sorted T-cell subset (CD4+, CD8+, memory, or dextramer-sorted; not recorded which), sampled roughly seven weeks after the first yellow fever vaccination. In DNA form, the CDR3 reads TGTGCCAGCTCACCACAGGGACAGGCTAATGAAAAACTGTTTTTT. It encodes CASSPQGQANEKLFF.